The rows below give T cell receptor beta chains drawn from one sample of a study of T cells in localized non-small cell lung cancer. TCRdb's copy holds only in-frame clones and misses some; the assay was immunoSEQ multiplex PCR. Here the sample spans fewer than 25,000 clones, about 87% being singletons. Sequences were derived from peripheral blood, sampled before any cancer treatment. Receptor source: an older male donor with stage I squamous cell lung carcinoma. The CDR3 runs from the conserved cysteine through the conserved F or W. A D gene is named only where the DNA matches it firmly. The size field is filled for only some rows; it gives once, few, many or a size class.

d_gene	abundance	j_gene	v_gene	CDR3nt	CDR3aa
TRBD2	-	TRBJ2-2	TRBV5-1	TGCGCCAGCAGCTTGGAGGCTAGCGGGTGGACCGGGGAGCTGTTTTTT	CASSLEASGWTGELFF
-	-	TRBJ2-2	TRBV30	TGTGCCTGGAGCATGACAGGCCGCACCGGGGAGCTGTTTTTT	CAWSMTGRTGELFF
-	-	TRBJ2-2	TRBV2	TGTGCCAGCTCCTTTGTCCCAAGGGACACCGGGGAGCTGTTTTTT	CASSFVPRDTGELFF
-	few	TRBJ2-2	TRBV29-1	TGCAGCGCCGGAGAGAACACCGGGGAGCTGTTTTTT	CSAGENTGELFF
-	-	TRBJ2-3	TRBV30	TGTGCCTGGAGGCGATTAGGGTCCGGAGAAGATACGCAGTATTTT	CAWRRLGSGEDTQYF
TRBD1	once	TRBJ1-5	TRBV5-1	TGCGCCAGCAGGCCGGGGACAGCAAGCAATCAGCCCCAGCATTTT	CASRPGTASNQPQHF
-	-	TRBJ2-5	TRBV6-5	TGTGCCAGCAACAGGGGAGGAGAGACCCAGTACTTC	CASNRGGETQYF
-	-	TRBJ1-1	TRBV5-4	TGTGCCAGCTCCCTCGGCCCGGCCAACACTGAAGCTTTCTTT	CASSLGPANTEAFF
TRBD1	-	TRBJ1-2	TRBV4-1	TGCGCCAGCAGCCAAGGAGGGACAGGGGACCTCCGAGGCTACACCTTC	CASSQGGTGDLRGYTF
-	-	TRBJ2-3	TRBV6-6	TGTGCCAGCAGTTACTCGCGGGGGCTAACCACAGATACGCAGTATTTT	CASSYSRGLTTDTQYF
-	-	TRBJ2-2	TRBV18	TGTGCCAGCTCACCGATGACAGGGAACACCGGGGAGCTGTTTTTT	CASSPMTGNTGELFF
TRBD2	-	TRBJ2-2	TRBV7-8	TGTGCCAGCAGCTTAGTTACTAGCGGGGGAACGAACACCGGGGAGCTGTTTTTT	CASSLVTSGGTNTGELFF
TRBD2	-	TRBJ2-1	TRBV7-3	TGTGCCAGCAGCACCCTTACTAGCGGGTCCTACAATGAGCAGTTCTTC	CASSTLTSGSYNEQFF
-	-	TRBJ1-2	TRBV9	TGTGCCAGCAGCGCCGGGGAGGACTATGGCTACACCTTC	CASSAGEDYGYTF
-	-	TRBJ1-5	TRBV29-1	TGCAGCGTTGCACGGGGTATCGATCAGCCCCAGCATTTT	CSVARGIDQPQHF
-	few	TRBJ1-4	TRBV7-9	TGTGCCAGCAGCCCCCGGACAGTCACTAATGAAAAACTGTTTTTT	CASSPRTVTNEKLFF
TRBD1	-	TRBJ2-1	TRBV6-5	TGTGCCAGCAGTTACAGGCGGACAGGGGGTTTCGATGAGCAGTTCTTC	CASSYRRTGGFDEQFF
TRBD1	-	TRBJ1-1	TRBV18	TGTGCCAGCTCACCAAAAGGACAGGGGAATACTGAAGCTTTCTTT	CASSPKGQGNTEAFF
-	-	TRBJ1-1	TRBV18	TGTGCCAGCTCACCACTATTTCGACAGCCGAACACTGAAGCTTTCTTT	CASSPLFRQPNTEAFF
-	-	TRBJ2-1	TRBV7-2	TGTGCCAGCAGCACCTACAATGAGCAGTTCTTC	CASSTYNEQFF
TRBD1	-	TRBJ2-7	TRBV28	TGTGCCAGCAGTTCCCGGACAGGGGGGTACGAGCAGTACTTC	CASSSRTGGYEQYF
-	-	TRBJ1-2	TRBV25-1	TGTGCCAGCAGTGAATTTGGAGGGGATGGCTACACCTTC	CASSEFGGDGYTF